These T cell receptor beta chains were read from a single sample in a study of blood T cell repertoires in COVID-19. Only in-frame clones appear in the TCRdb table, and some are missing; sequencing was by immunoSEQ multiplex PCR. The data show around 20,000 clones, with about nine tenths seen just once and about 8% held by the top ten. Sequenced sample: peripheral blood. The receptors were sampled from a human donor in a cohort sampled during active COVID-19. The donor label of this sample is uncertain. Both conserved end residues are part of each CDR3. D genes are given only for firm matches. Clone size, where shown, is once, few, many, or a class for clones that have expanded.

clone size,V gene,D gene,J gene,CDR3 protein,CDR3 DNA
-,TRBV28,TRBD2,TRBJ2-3,CASNPTSGVSTDTQYF,TGTGCCAGCAACCCGACTAGCGGAGTTAGCACAGATACGCAGTATTTT
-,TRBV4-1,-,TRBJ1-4,CASSQEGAGKKLFF,TGCGCCAGCAGCCAAGAAGGAGCAGGGAAAAAACTGTTTTTT
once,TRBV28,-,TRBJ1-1,CASSPPGTLTLNTEAFF,TGTGCCAGCAGTCCACCGGGGACTCTAACTCTGAACACTGAAGCTTTCTTT
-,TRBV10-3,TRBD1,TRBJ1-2,CAITADRDYGYTF,TGTGCCATCACGGCGGACAGGGACTATGGCTACACCTTC
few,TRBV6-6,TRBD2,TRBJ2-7,CASSIPGLAAYEQYF,TGTGCCAGCAGTATTCCGGGACTAGCGGCCTACGAGCAGTACTTC
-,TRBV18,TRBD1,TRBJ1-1,CASSPGTGAEAFF,TGTGCCAGCTCCCCCGGGACAGGTGCTGAAGCTTTCTTT
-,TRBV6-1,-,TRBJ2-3,CASSDHRDTQYF,TGTGCCAGCAGTGATCACCGGGATACGCAGTATTTT
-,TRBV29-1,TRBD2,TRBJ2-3,CSVREGSPTDTQYF,TGCAGCGTTCGGGAGGGAAGCCCTACAGATACGCAGTATTTT
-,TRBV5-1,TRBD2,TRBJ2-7,CASSILSGSGDYEQYF,TGCGCCAGCAGCATCCTCAGCGGGAGCGGGGATTACGAGCAGTACTTC
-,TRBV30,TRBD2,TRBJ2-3,CAWSLWTSGFNTQYF,TGTGCCTGGAGTCTCTGGACTAGCGGTTTCAATACGCAGTATTTT
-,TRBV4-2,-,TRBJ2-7,CASSHRRDTRSYEQYF,TGTGCCAGCAGCCACCGCAGGGACACCCGATCCTACGAGCAGTACTTC
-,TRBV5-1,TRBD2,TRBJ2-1,CASSSGLAGFNEQFF,TGCGCCAGCAGCTCCGGACTAGCGGGATTCAATGAGCAGTTCTTC
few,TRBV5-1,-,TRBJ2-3,CASRTPQGSPTDTQYF,TGCGCCAGCAGAACCCCCCAGGGGTCCCCCACAGATACGCAGTATTTT
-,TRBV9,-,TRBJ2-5,CASSVNSYQETQYF,TGTGCCAGCAGCGTTAATTCGTACCAAGAGACCCAGTACTTC
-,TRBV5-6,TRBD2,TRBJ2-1,CASSLARAGGFEQFF,TGTGCCAGCAGCTTGGCGCGAGCGGGAGGTTTTGAGCAGTTCTTC
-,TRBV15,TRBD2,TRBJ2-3,CATSRDILAGITDTQYF,TGTGCCACCAGCAGAGATATCCTAGCGGGGATCACAGATACGCAGTATTTT
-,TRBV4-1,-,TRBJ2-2,CASSQVGDRTGELFF,TGCGCCAGCAGCCAAGTGGGCGATCGCACCGGGGAGCTGTTTTTT
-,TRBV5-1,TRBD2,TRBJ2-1,CASSLVTSGTSSYNEQFF,TGCGCCAGCAGCTTGGTCACTAGCGGGACGAGCTCCTACAATGAGCAGTTCTTC
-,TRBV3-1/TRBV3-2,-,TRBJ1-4,CASSQERLSEKLFF,TGTGCCAGCAGCCAAGAGAGGTTGAGTGAAAAACTGTTTTTT
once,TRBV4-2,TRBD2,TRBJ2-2,CASSQRLAGGTGELFF,TGTGCCAGCAGCCAACGACTAGCGGGAGGTACCGGGGAGCTGTTTTTT
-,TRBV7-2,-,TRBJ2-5,CASSSDIQETQYF,TGTGCCAGCAGCTCCGACATCCAAGAGACCCAGTACTTC
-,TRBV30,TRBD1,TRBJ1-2,CAWSLRQGYGYTF,TGTGCCTGGAGCCTCCGACAGGGGTATGGCTACACCTTC
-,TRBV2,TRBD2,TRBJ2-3,CLAGLAERTDTQYF,TGTCTCGCAGGGCTAGCGGAGCGCACAGATACGCAGTATTTT
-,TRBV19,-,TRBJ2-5,CASSILMGRETQYF,TGTGCCAGTAGTATCTTAATGGGGCGGGAGACCCAGTACTTC
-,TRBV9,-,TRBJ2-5,CASSPRGSGPETQYF,TGTGCCAGCAGCCCTCGAGGGTCGGGCCCAGAGACCCAGTACTTC
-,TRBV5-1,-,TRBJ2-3,CASSLRLQGTTDTQYF,TGCGCCAGCAGCCTAAGGCTACAGGGAACCACAGATACGCAGTATTTT
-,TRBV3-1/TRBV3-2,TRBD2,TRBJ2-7,CASSLGTNYEQYF,TGTGCCAGCAGCCTCGGGACTAACTACGAGCAGTACTTC
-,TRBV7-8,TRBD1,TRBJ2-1,CASSSRIGTEQAQFF,TGTGCCAGCAGCTCCCGGATAGGGACAGAACAAGCGCAGTTCTTC
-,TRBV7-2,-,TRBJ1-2,CASSPSNYGYTF,TGTGCCAGCAGTCCTAGTAACTATGGCTACACCTTC
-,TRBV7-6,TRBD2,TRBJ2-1,CASSLGSGRGGEQFF,TGTGCCAGCAGCTTAGGTAGCGGGAGAGGGGGTGAGCAGTTCTTC
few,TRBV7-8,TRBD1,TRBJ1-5,CASSLTWDRDQPQHF,TGTGCCAGCAGCCTTACTTGGGACAGGGATCAGCCCCAGCATTTT
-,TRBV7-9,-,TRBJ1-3,CASSLGGGENTIYF,TGTGCCAGCAGCTTAGGAGGGGGTGAAAACACCATATATTTT
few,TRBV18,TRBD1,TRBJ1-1,CASSPGTATEAFF,TGTGCCAGCTCACCGGGGACAGCAACTGAAGCTTTCTTT
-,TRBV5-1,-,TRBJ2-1,CASSPAVGYNEQFF,TGCGCCAGCAGCCCTGCGGTAGGCTACAATGAGCAGTTCTTC
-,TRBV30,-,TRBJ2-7,CAWSVLGSSQVYEQYF,TGTGCCTGGAGTGTACTGGGCAGCTCCCAGGTTTACGAGCAGTACTTC
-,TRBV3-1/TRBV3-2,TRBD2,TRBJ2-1,CASSHGRGGSSYNEQFF,TGTGCCAGCAGCCACGGCCGTGGCGGGAGTTCCTACAATGAGCAGTTCTTC
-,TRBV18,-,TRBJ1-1,CASSPYRDLDTEAFF,TGTGCCAGCTCACCATACCGGGATCTGGACACTGAAGCTTTCTTT
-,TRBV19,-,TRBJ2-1,CASSIGGEAYNEQFF,TGTGCCAGTAGTATAGGCGGAGAGGCCTACAATGAGCAGTTCTTC
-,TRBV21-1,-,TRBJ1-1,CASRETGQGAGDTEAFF,TGTGCCAGCAGGGAGACGGGACAGGGGGCTGGTGACACTGAAGCTTTCTTT
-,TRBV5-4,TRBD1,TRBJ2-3,CASRPDRGRSTDTQYF,TGTGCCAGCAGGCCGGACAGGGGGCGCAGCACAGATACGCAGTATTTT
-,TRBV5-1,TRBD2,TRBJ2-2,CASSADLAGGTGELFF,TGCGCCAGCAGCGCCGATCTAGCGGGCGGAACCGGGGAGCTGTTTTTT
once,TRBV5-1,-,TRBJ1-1,CASSLGTGSTEAFF,TGCGCCAGCAGCTTAGGTACAGGGAGCACTGAAGCTTTCTTT
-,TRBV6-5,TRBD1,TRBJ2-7,CASSYRTGIREQYF,TGTGCCAGCAGTTACCGGACAGGGATCCGGGAGCAGTACTTC
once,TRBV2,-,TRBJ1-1,CASRNGFRGNTEAFF,TGTGCCAGCAGGAACGGGTTCAGGGGGAACACTGAAGCTTTCTTT
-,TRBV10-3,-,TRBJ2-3,CAISVRADTQYF,TGTGCCATCAGTGTCAGGGCAGATACGCAGTATTTT
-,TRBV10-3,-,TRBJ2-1,CAILEAGRNEQFF,TGTGCCATATTAGAGGCAGGGAGGAATGAGCAGTTCTTC
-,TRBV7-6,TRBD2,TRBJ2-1,CASSLRREGSEQFF,TGTGCCAGCAGCTTACGTCGGGAGGGCAGTGAGCAGTTCTTC